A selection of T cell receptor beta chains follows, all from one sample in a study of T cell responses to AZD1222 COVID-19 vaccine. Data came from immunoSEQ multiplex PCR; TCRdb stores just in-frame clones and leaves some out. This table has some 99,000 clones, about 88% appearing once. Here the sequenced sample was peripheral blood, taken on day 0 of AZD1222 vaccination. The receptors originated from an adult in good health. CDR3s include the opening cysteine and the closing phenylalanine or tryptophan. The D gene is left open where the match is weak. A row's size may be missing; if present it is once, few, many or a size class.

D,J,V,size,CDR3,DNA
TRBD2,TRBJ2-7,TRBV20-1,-,CSASRAGGPYEQYF,TGCAGTGCTAGTAGAGCGGGGGGGCCCTACGAGCAGTACTTC
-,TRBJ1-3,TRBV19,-,CASTTIRGPSGNTIYF,TGTGCCAGTACCACAATCCGGGGACCCTCTGGAAACACCATATATTTT
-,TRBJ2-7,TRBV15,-,CATSQRRGFSYEQYF,TGTGCCACCAGCCAGCGGCGCGGGTTTTCCTACGAGCAGTACTTC
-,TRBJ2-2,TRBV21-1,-,CASSRWGTGELFF,TGTGCCAGCAGCAGGTGGGGGACCGGGGAGCTGTTTTTT
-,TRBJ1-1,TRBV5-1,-,CASSLRLGADTEAFF,TGCGCCAGCAGCTTGAGGCTGGGGGCAGACACTGAAGCTTTCTTT
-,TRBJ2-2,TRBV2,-,CASSESFRAVPGELFF,TGTGCCAGCAGTGAAAGCTTTAGGGCGGTCCCCGGGGAGCTGTTTTTT
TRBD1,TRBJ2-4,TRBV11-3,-,CASSLGQGAKNIQYF,TGTGCCAGCAGCTTAGGACAGGGAGCCAAAAACATTCAGTACTTC
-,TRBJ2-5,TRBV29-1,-,CSVEGRPRQETQYF,TGCAGCGTTGAAGGGCGGCCCCGACAAGAGACCCAGTACTTC
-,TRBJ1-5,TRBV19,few,CASSFRDNQPQHF,TGTGCCAGTAGCTTCCGGGACAATCAGCCCCAGCATTTT
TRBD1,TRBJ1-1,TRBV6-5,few,CAGSDRGNTEAFF,TGTGCCGGGTCTGACAGGGGTAACACTGAAGCTTTCTTT
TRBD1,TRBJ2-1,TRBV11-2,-,CASRTGTGAYNEQFF,TGTGCCAGCCGGACCGGGACAGGGGCCTACAATGAGCAGTTCTTC